This T cell receptor beta chain comes out of a study of cytomegalovirus exposure and HLA in healthy donors. J was trimmed by 7 bases and V by 2 bases; bases with no gene match: 10. Germline assignment: CDR1 LGHNA and CDR2 YSLEER. This CDR3 spans 17 amino acids. Sequencing was performed with immunoSEQ multiplex PCR; in TCRdb, only in-frame clones are kept and a portion is missing. The table records fewer than 400,000 clones, about nine tenths of them present only once. This clone was observed once. The material sequenced was PBMCs. This sequence was found in a woman in her late teens or twenties in good health and CMV-seronegative. The V gene is TRBV4-3, the J gene TRBJ2-1, with 11 positions matching TRBD2. The CDR3 is CASSQTRGASGRNEQFF. The DNA for the CDR3 is TGCGCCAGCAGCCAAACGAGGGGGGCTAGCGGGAGGAATGAGCAGTTCTTC.